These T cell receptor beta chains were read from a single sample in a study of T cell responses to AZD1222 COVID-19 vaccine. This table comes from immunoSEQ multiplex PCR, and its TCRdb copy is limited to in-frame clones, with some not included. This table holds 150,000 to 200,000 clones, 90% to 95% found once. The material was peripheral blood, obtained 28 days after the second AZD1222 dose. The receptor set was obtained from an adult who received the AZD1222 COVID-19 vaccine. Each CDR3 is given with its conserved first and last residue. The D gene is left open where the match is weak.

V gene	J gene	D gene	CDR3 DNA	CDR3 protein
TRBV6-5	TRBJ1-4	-	TGTGCCAGCAGGGACCGGGACAAGCCAAATGAAAAACTGTTTTTT	CASRDRDKPNEKLFF
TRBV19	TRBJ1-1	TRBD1	TGTGCCAGTAGTACTCGCCGGGACAGGGTGTCTGAAGCTTTCTTT	CASSTRRDRVSEAFF
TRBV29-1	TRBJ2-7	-	TGCAGCGCTGACGTCGGCAGGGGTGGAGAGCAGTACTTC	CSADVGRGGEQYF
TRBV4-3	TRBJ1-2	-	TGCGCCAGCAGCCAAGATCAAGCTGGCTACACCTTC	CASSQDQAGYTF
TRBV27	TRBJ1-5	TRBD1	TGTGCCAGCAGTTTGGGGGGACAGGGCGGGAATAGCAATCAGCCCCAGCATTTT	CASSLGGQGGNSNQPQHF
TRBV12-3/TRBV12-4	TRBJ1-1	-	TGTGCCAGCAGTTCACAGGGTGTAGCTTTCTTT	CASSSQGVAFF
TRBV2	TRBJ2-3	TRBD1	TGTGCCAGCAGTGAATGGCCCCAACAGGGGGCGACTGATACGCAGTATTTT	CASSEWPQQGATDTQYF
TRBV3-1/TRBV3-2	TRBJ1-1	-	TGTGCCAGCAGCGGTACTGAAGCTTTCTTT	CASSGTEAFF
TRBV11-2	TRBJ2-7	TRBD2	TGTGCCAGCAGCAGGGGACTAGCGGCCTCCTCCTACGAGCAGTACTTC	CASSRGLAASSYEQYF
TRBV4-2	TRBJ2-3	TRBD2	TGTGCCACGGGGGGGGGAGCTAGCACAGATACGCAGTATTTT	CATGGGASTDTQYF
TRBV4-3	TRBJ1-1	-	TGCGCCAGCAGCCAAGATGGGAGACCGACCGGCGCTGAAGCTTTCTTT	CASSQDGRPTGAEAFF
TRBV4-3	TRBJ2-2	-	TGCGCCAGCAGCCAAGATGGTGTTAGCAGGGGAAACACCGGGGAGCTGTTTTTT	CASSQDGVSRGNTGELFF
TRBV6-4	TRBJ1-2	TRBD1	TGTGCCAGCAGTTCGGACAGGGGGTATGGCTACACCTTC	CASSSDRGYGYTF
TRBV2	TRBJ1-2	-	TGTGCCAGCAGTACGCAGGGACTTGATGGCTACACCTTC	CASSTQGLDGYTF